The entry below describes one T cell receptor (beta chain). Its antigen is unidentified. This entry comes from a study of OX40 agonist ivuxolimab in advanced cancers. Study details: The eligibility criteria allowed prior anti-PD-1, anti-PD-L1 or anti-CTLA-4 therapy, and approximately 40% had some. Study-wide findings and caveats: Compared with CD4+, CD8+ T cells on average had more expanded clones.

This CDR3 is built from 14 residues. Trimming removed 1 base at V and 8 bases at J, with 12 bases between. The germline V gene has CDR1 MGHRA and CDR2 YSYEKL. Assay: immunoSEQ multiplex PCR; the TCRdb copy retains only in-frame clones and omits some. The sample yields 25,000 to 35,000 clones, roughly 83% seen once. V usage is TRBV4-1 and J usage is TRBJ2-1, with D hard to call. The source material was CD4+ or CD8+ T cells sorted from blood, sampled in a trial of the OX40 agonist ivuxolimab. This clonotype was sampled from an adult with an advanced solid tumor such as melanoma, head and neck, liver or kidney cancer. The CDR3 loop reads CASSQGSAGDEQFF. The CDR3 bases are TGCGCCAGCAGCCAAGGGTCGGCTGGTGATGAGCAGTTCTTC.